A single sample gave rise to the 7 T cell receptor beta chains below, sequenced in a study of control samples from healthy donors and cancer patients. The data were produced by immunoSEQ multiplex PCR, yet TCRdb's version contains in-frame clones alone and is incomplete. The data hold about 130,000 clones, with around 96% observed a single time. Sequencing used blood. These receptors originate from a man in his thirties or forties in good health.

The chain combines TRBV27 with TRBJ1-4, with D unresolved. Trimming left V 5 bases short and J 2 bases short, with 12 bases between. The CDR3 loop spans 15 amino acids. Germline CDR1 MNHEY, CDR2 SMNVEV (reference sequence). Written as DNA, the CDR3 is TGTGCCAGCAGTCCGACCAGGAGTACTAATGAAAAACTGTTTTTT. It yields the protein CASSPTRSTNEKLFF.

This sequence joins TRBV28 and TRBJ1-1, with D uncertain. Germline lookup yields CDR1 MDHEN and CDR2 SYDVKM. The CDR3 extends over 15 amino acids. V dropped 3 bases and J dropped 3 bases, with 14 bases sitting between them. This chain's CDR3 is CASSFGQDGDTEAFF. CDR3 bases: TGTGCCAGCAGTTTCGGTCAGGATGGGGACACTGAAGCTTTCTTT.

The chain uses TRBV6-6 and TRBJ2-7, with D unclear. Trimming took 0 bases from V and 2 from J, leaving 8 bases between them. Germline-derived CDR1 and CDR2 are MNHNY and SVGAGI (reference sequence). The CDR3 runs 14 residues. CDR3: CASSYSGFTYEQYF. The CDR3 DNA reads TGTGCCAGCAGTTACTCGGGTTTCACCTACGAGCAGTACTTC.

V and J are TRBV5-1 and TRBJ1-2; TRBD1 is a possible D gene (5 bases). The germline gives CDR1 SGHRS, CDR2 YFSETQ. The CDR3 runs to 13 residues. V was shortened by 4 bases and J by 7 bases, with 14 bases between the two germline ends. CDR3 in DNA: TGCGCCAGCAGCCCGGACAATAGGCGTGGCTACACCTTC. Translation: CASSPDNRRGYTF.

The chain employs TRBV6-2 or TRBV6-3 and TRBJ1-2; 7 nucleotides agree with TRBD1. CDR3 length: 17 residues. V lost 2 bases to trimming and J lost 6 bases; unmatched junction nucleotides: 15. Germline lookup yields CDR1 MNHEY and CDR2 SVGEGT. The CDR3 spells CASSYGDTGDRVHGYTF. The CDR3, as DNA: TGTGCCAGCAGTTACGGGGACACAGGGGATCGCGTTCATGGCTACACCTTC.

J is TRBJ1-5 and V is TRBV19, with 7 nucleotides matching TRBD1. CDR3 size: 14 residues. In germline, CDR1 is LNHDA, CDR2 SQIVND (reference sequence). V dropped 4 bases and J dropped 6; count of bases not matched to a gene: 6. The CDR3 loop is CASSNSGGPQPQHF. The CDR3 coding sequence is TGTGCCAGTAGTAACTCAGGGGGACCTCAGCCCCAGCATTTT.

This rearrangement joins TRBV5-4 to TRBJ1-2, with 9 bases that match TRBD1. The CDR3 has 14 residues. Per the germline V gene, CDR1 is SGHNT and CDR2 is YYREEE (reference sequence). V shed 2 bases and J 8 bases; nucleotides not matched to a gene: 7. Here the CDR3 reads CASSFTGGAEGYTF. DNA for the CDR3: TGTGCCAGCAGCTTTACAGGGGGCGCAGAAGGCTACACCTTC.